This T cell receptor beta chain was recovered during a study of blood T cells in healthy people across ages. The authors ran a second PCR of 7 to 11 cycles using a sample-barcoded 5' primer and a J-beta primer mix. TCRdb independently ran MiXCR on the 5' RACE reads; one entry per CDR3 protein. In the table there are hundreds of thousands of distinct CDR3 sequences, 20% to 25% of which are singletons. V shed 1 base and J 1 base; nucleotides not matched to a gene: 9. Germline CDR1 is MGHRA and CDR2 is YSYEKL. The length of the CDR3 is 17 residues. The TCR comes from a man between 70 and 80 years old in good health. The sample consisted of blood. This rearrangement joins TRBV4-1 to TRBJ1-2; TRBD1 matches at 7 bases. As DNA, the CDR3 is TGCGCCAGCAGCCAAGCAAAGGGGGCGCCGGATAACTATGGCTACACCTTC. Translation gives CASSQAKGAPDNYGYTF.